This entry concerns a single T cell receptor (beta chain). The antigen is unknown. Using immunoSEQ multiplex PCR, the repertoire was profiled, and TCRdb retains in-frame clones only, with some absent. This sample yields hundreds of thousands of clones, of which around 95% are seen a single time; over 0.1% belongs to the top ten. The data belong to a study of shared clonotypes between healthy human individuals. Study information: The study used three CD4 naive, three CD4 memory, two CD8 naive and one CD8 memory plate per donor. Overall study findings and caveats: Investigators expected sequencing depth to affect clonotype sharing among donors.

Positively selected for CCR7, the CD45RO-negative cells used as naive CD8 cells excluded terminally differentiated effector memory CD45RA+ cells. Trimming removed 2 bases from V and 0 bases from J, with 13 bases in between. Per germline, CDR1 SGHDN and CDR2 FVKESK. CDR3 length: 16 residues. The rearrangement uses TRBV14 and TRBJ2-5; TRBD2 is a possible D gene (5 bases). This clonotype was obtained from a woman aged 25-40 years in good health. The sequencing input was naive CD8+ T cells sorted from blood. For the CDR3, the DNA is TGTGCCAGCAGCCAATTCGGGGTGGGGTACCAAGAGACCCAGTACTTC. As protein: CASSQFGVGYQETQYF.